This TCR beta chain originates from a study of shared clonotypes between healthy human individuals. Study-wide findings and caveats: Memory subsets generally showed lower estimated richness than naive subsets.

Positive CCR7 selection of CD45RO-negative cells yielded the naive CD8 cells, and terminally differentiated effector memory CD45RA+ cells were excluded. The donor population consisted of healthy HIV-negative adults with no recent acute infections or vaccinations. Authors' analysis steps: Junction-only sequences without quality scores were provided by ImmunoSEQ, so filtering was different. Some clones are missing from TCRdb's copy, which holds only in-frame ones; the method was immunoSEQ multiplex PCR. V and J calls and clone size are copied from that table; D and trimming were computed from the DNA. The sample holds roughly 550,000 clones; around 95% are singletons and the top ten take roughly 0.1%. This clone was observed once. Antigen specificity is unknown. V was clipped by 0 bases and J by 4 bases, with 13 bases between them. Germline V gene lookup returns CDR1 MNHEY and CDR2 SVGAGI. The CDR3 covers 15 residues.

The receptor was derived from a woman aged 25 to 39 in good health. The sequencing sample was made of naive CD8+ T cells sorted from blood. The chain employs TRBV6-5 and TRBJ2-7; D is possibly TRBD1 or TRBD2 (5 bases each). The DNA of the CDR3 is TGTGCCAGCAGTTACTCGTCAAAGGGGACGTACGAGCAGTACTTC. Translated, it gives CASSYSSKGTYEQYF.